This T cell receptor beta chain is drawn from a study of shared clonotypes between healthy human individuals. Study-level points and caveats: There were few donors, and this limited the genetic and exposure-history diversity represented.

Naive CD8 cells lacked CD45RO, underwent positive selection for CCR7 and left out terminally differentiated effector memory CD45RA+ cells. How the authors handled the data: ImmunoSEQ sequences covered only the junction and lacked quality scores; filtering therefore differed. The method was immunoSEQ multiplex PCR; TCRdb's version includes in-frame clones alone and lacks a portion of them. V, J and clone size are those of that table, while D and trimming were read from the DNA. This sample has some 600,000 clones, with approximately 96% found just once. CDR3 length: 17 amino acids. CDR1 and CDR2 from the germline V gene are SGDLS and YYNGEE. V was clipped by 3 bases and J by 2 bases, with 18 bases between them. Turning to this clone: Its specificity is unknown.

Material: naive CD8+ T cells sorted from blood. The V call is TRBV9, the J call TRBJ2-1; a possible D gene is TRBD2 (5 bases). This clonotype was obtained from a woman aged 25 to 39 in good health. CDR3 sequence: CASSEIATRPTYNEQFF. In nucleotides, the CDR3 is TGTGCCAGCAGCGAAATAGCGACGCGACCGACCTACAATGAGCAGTTCTTC.